These 23 T cell receptor beta chains originate from one sample sequenced in a study of blood T cells in healthy people across ages. Sample-barcoded 5' priming and a J-beta primer mix drove a second PCR of about 6 to 12 cycles. One entry per CDR3 protein results from TCRdb running MiXCR on the 5' RACE reads. This table has about 1 million distinct CDR3 sequences, around 43% appearing once. The sample was blood. The origin of the receptors is a woman aged 60-70 years in good health.

The chain links TRBV20-1 to TRBJ2-1; maybe TRBD2 (5 bases). Germline V gives CDR1 DFQATT, CDR2 SNEGSKA (reference sequence). The V and J ends lost 3 bases and 6 bases respectively, with 12 bases between them. This CDR3 is built from 13 residues. The CDR3 spells CSARRERTNEQFF. CDR3 in DNA: TGCAGTGCTAGGAGGGAAAGGACCAATGAGCAGTTCTTC.

This clonotype came up many times. The genes are TRBV6-1 and TRBJ2-7, with 7 bases fitting TRBD1. The CDR3 runs 13 residues. After removal of 7 bases from V and 2 bases from J, the junction contained 5 bases not matched to a gene. Germline V CDR1 and CDR2: MNHNS, SASEGT. The CDR3 nucleotides read TGTGCCAGCAAGGCAGGGGGACCCTACGAGCAGTACTTC. Protein: CASKAGGPYEQYF.

This clonotype was seen a handful of times. This chain links TRBV12-3 or TRBV12-4 with TRBJ2-7; D is unclear. This CDR3 comprises 12 residues. V gave up 1 base and J gave up 5 bases, with 6 bases separating them. CDR3 nucleotide sequence: TGTGCCAGCAGTTTAGGTCCCCACGAGCAGTACTTC. Protein sequence: CASSLGPHEQYF.

The chain recombines TRBV30 with TRBJ2-1; D is perhaps TRBD2 (5 bases). The CDR3 is 12 amino acids. V dropped 2 bases and J dropped 6 bases, with 8 bases sitting between them. Germline lookup yields CDR1 GTSNPN and CDR2 SVGIG (reference sequence). The CDR3 bases are TGTGCCTGGAGTCCAACTAGCAATGAGCAGTTCTTC. Translated, it gives CAWSPTSNEQFF. The whole variable domain, filled in from reference TRBV30 and TRBJ2-1, reads SQTIHQWPATLVQPVGSPLSLECTVEGTSNPNLYWYRQAAGRGLQLLFYSVGIGQISSEVPQNLSASRPQDRQFILSSKKLLLSDSGFYLCAWSPTSNEQFFGPGTRLTVL.

The V call is TRBV12-3 or TRBV12-4, the J call TRBJ1-5; D gene ambiguous. Trimming left V 7 bases short and J 5 bases short, with 12 bases between. The CDR3 runs 13 residues. The CDR3 is CASTAWRDQPQHF. CDR3 in DNA: TGTGCCAGCACCGCGTGGCGAGATCAGCCCCAGCATTTT.

The rearrangement links TRBV7-2 to TRBJ2-1; D is possibly TRBD1 or TRBD2 (5 bases each). CDR1 and CDR2 (germline): SGHTA, FQGNSA. Trimming shortened V by 4 bases and J by 2 bases, and 12 bases separated the two germline ends. The CDR3 has 15 amino acids. The CDR3 DNA reads TGTGCCAGCAGCTCGACTCCGGGACCCTACAATGAGCAGTTCTTC. Its translation is CASSSTPGPYNEQFF.

In this sample, this clonotype turned up a few times. The rearrangement joins TRBV19 to TRBJ1-2; D is undetermined. V was cut by 3 bases and J by 0 bases, with 11 bases left in between. CDR3 length equals 15 residues. Germline lookup yields CDR1 LNHDA and CDR2 SQIVND (reference sequence). This chain's CDR3 is CASSMDATANYGYTF. The DNA for the CDR3 is TGTGCCAGTAGTATGGACGCTACAGCTAACTATGGCTACACCTTC. The full variable domain, its missing parts supplied by reference TRBV19 and TRBJ1-2, is DGGITQSPKYLFRKEGQNVTLSCEQNLNHDAMYWYRQDPGQGLRLIYYSQIVNDFQKGDIAEGYSVSREKKESFPLTVTSAQKNPTAFYLCASSMDATANYGYTFGSGTRLTVV.

This clonotype has a count of ten or more. The chain is built from TRBV18 and TRBJ2-1, with D possibly TRBD2 on 6 matching bases. The V end lost 3 bases, the J end lost 4 bases, and 16 bases lay between the germline ends. The CDR3 sequence is 16 residues long. CDR1 KGHSH and CDR2 LQKENI come from the germline V gene. The CDR3 sequence is CASSPSSVLDYNEQFF. The CDR3 DNA is TGTGCCAGCTCACCTTCTAGCGTATTGGATTACAATGAGCAGTTCTTC.

The gene calls are TRBV9 and TRBJ2-2; D not certain. V lost 3 bases, J lost 8 bases, and 17 bases lay in between. CDR3 size: 15 residues. Germline V gene lookup returns CDR1 SGDLS and CDR2 YYNGEE. DNA of the CDR3: TGTGCCAGCAGCGCCACCCTACGGACCCCGGGGGAGCTGTTTTTT. This gives the protein CASSATLRTPGELFF.

V and J are TRBV5-6 and TRBJ2-7; no firm D call. The CDR3 extends over 13 amino acids. Trimming took off 2 bases at V and 2 bases at J, with 8 bases between the two ends. Germline V gives CDR1 SGHDT, CDR2 YYEEEE. The CDR3 sequence is CASSLISAYEQYF. The DNA of the CDR3 is TGTGCCAGCAGCTTAATTTCCGCCTACGAGCAGTACTTC.

This clonotype came up a few times. The rearrangement uses TRBV7-8 and TRBJ2-3, with 11 bases identical to TRBD1. This CDR3 has 17 residues. V was clipped by 0 bases and J by 5 bases; unmatched bases: 7. CDR1 and CDR2 from the germline V gene are SGHVS and FQNEAQ. CDR3 in amino acids: CASSLAPGQGAGDTQYF. Here the CDR3 DNA reads TGTGCCAGCAGCTTAGCTCCCGGACAGGGGGCGGGAGATACGCAGTATTTT.

V gene TRBV28 combines with J gene TRBJ2-2; TRBD2 is a possible D gene (5 bases). Trimming took off 8 bases at V and 5 bases at J, with 18 bases between the two ends. The CDR3 length is 15 residues. Germline V CDR1 and CDR2: MDHEN, SYDVKM. The CDR3: CASLRWGVQTGELFF. DNA for the CDR3: TGTGCCAGCCTCCGTTGGGGAGTACAAACCGGGGAGCTGTTTTTT.

This clonotype was detected once. The chain uses TRBV20-1 and TRBJ2-7, with TRBD2 as a possible D gene (6 bases). CDR3 length equals 15 residues. V lost 0 bases to trimming and J lost 2 bases, with 14 bases between them. Germline-derived CDR1 and CDR2 are DFQATT and SNEGSKA (reference sequence). The CDR3 loop reads CSARDQSGRTYEQYF. In DNA, the CDR3 is TGCAGTGCTAGAGATCAAAGCGGGCGGACCTACGAGCAGTACTTC.

CDR3: CSATTPGLPRHPDTQYF. CDR3 nucleotides: TGCAGTGCAACAACGCCCGGACTACCGAGACATCCAGATACGCAGTATTTT. This sequence joins TRBV20-1 and TRBJ2-3, with D possibly matching TRBD2 (6 bases). V lost 6 bases to trimming and J lost 4 bases, with 26 bases between them. Germline assignment: CDR1 DFQATT and CDR2 SNEGSKA (reference sequence). This CDR3 contains 17 residues.

The chain employs TRBV9 and TRBJ2-1; D remains unclear. Germline CDR1 reads SGDLS; CDR2 reads YYNGEE. V dropped 3 bases and J dropped 5 bases, with 9 bases sitting between them. The CDR3 is 13 amino acids. The CDR3 region is CASSGVPNNEQFF. In DNA, the CDR3 is TGTGCCAGCAGCGGAGTCCCAAACAATGAGCAGTTCTTC.

The V call is TRBV11-2, the J call TRBJ2-7; 13 nucleotides align to TRBD2. Germline V CDR1 and CDR2: SGHAT, FQNNGV. The CDR3 is 19 amino acids. V gave up 6 bases and J gave up 7 bases; unmatched junction bases: 21. CDR3 coding DNA: TGTGCCAGCAGTCGTAGGGGACTAGCGGGGCCCCTCAGATACAATGAGCAGTACTTC. It is translated as CASSRRGLAGPLRYNEQYF.

This clonotype was counted at least ten times. The V gene is TRBV29-1, the J gene TRBJ2-7; no clear D. This CDR3 comprises 12 residues. Germline V CDR1 and CDR2: SQVTM, ANQGSEA. The V end was cut by 5 bases, the J end by 0 bases, with 8 bases between. Here the CDR3 reads CSVTFTSYEQYF. CDR3 bases: TGCAGCGTTACGTTTACCTCCTACGAGCAGTACTTC.

In the case of this clonotype: One junction end disagrees with the germline gene, perhaps due to a read error. The rearrangement uses TRBV7-9 and TRBJ2-3, with 9 bases aligning to TRBD2. The germline CDR1 and CDR2 sequences are SEHNR and FQNEAQ (reference sequence). This CDR3 contains 15 residues. The CDR3 DNA reads as TGTGCCAGCAGTTTAGGACTAGCGAACACAGATACGCAGTATTTT. Translation: CASSLGLANTDTQYF.

The chain links TRBV2 to TRBJ2-7; 7 bases are a match to TRBD1. The length of the CDR3 is 13 residues. Germline V lookup: CDR1 SNHLY, CDR2 FYNNEI. The J segment lost 6 bases and the V segment lost 6 bases, leaving 8 bases of the junction unmatched. The CDR3 DNA reads as TGTGCCAGCAGCTACCGGGACAGTCGCGAGCAGTACTTC. Amino acid sequence: CASSYRDSREQYF.

The chain links TRBV20-1 to TRBJ2-3, with D tentatively TRBD1 (6 bases). The germline CDR1 and CDR2 sequences are DFQATT and SNEGSKA (reference sequence). The germline V and J ends were trimmed by 6 bases and 4 bases, with 17 bases remaining between them. This CDR3 contains 14 residues. The CDR3 nucleotides are TGCAGTGCCGTGGGGCAGGGGTCGCCAGATACGCAGTATTTT. This sequence encodes CSAVGQGSPDTQYF.

This rearrangement joins TRBV7-2 to TRBJ1-5, with D hard to call. Between the trimmed V and J ends, which lost 5 bases and 0 bases, there was a span of 11 bases. Germline V lookup: CDR1 SGHTA, CDR2 FQGNSA. The CDR3 loop spans 15 amino acids. CDR3 DNA: TGTGCCAGCAGCCCGACGGTCAATAGCAATCAGCCCCAGCATTTT. Translated, it gives CASSPTVNSNQPQHF. Complete variable domain (other parts from reference TRBV7-2 and TRBJ1-5): GAGVSQSPSNKVTEKGKDVELRCDPISGHTALYWYRQSLGQGLEFLIYFQGNSAPDKSGLPSDRFSAERTGGSVSTLTIQRTQQEDSAVYLCASSPTVNSNQPQHFGDGTRLSIL.

The gene calls are TRBV20-1 and TRBJ2-3; 11 bases are shared with TRBD2. Germline CDR1 reads DFQATT; CDR2 reads SNEGSKA (reference sequence). The CDR3 loop spans 17 amino acids. V trimming: 2 bases; J trimming: 0 bases; junction bases outside the gene matches: 7. The chain's CDR3 is CSARSVAGGHSTDTQYF. CDR3 sequence (DNA): TGCAGTGCTAGATCAGTAGCGGGAGGGCATAGCACAGATACGCAGTATTTT.

This clonotype was detected only a few times. The rearrangement uses TRBV14 and TRBJ2-1, with 11 bases fitting TRBD2. The length of the CDR3 is 18 residues. Germline CDR1 reads SGHDN; CDR2 reads FVKESK. Trimming took 0 bases from V and 4 from J; bases not matched to a gene: 8. In DNA, the CDR3 is TGTGCCAGCAGCCAAGATGCTACCAGACTAGCGGGGTACAATGAGCAGTTCTTC. Translated: CASSQDATRLAGYNEQFF.